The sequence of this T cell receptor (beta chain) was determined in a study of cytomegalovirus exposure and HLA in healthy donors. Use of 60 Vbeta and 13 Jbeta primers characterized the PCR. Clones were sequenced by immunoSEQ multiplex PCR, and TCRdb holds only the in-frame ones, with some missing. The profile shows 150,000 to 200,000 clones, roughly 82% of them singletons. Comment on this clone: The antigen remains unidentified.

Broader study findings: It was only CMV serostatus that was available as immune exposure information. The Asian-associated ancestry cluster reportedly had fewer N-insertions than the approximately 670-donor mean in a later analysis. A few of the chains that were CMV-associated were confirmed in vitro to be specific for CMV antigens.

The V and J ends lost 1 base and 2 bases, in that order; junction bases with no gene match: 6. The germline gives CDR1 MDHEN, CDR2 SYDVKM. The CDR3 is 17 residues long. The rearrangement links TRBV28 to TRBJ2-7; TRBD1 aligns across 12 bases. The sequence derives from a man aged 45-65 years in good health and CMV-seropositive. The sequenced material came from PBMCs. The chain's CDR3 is CASSLLGQGARPYEQYF. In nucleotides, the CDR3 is TGTGCCAGCAGTTTATTGGGACAGGGGGCGCGTCCCTACGAGCAGTACTTC.